A single sample is the source of the 30 T cell receptor beta chains below, sequenced in a study of blood T cell repertoires in COVID-19. Generated by immunoSEQ multiplex PCR, the TCRdb table keeps only in-frame clones and is missing some. The sample records around 180,000 clones, roughly 82% being singletons. The specimen sequenced was PBMCs or T cells enriched from blood (not recorded which). Source of these receptors: a woman in her 30s who had recovered from COVID-19.

The chain joins TRBV29-1 to TRBJ1-1; 7 bases are shared with TRBD1. The CDR3 is 12 residues long. Germline V gene sequence: CDR1 SQVTM, CDR2 ANQGSEA. V shed 6 bases and J 5 bases; nucleotides not matched to a gene: 6. This CDR3 reads CSVHQGVTEAFF. In DNA form, the CDR3 reads TGCAGCGTCCATCAGGGGGTTACTGAAGCTTTCTTT.

J is TRBJ1-5 and V is TRBV6-4; TRBD1 matches at 8 bases. The germline CDR1 and CDR2 sequences are MRHNA and SNTAGT. Losses at the gene ends were 6 bases for V and 4 bases for J; bases not matched to a gene: 5. The CDR3 covers 14 residues. The CDR3: CASRRTGGNQPQHF. In DNA form, the CDR3 reads TGTGCCAGCAGACGTACAGGGGGGAATCAGCCCCAGCATTTT.

The V gene is TRBV2, the J gene TRBJ2-5, with TRBD2 matching 12 bases. Germline V gives CDR1 SNHLY, CDR2 FYNNEI. The CDR3 is 15 residues long. The J segment lost 4 bases and the V segment lost 6 bases, leaving 6 bases of the junction unmatched. CDR3 residues: CASRDLLAGGETQYF. The CDR3 nucleotides are TGTGCCAGCAGAGACTTACTAGCGGGAGGAGAGACCCAGTACTTC.

The chain is built from TRBV10-3 and TRBJ1-5; TRBD1 matches at 12 bases. From germline, CDR1 is ENHRY and CDR2 SYGVKD. CDR3 length equals 13 residues. V was clipped by 10 bases and J by 5 bases; unmatched bases: 3. As DNA, the CDR3 is TGTGCCACTGGGACAGGGGGCGATCAGCCCCAGCATTTT. Translated, it gives CATGTGGDQPQHF.

The CDR3 protein is CASRRTGVASYEQYF. The CDR3 DNA follows: TGTGCCAGCAGAAGAACAGGGGTAGCCTCCTACGAGCAGTACTTC. The V call is TRBV7-2, the J call TRBJ2-7, with TRBD1 identical over 7 bases. The V and J ends lost 6 bases and 0 bases, in that order; junction bases with no gene match: 8. CDR3 size: 15 residues. In germline, CDR1 is SGHTA, CDR2 FQGNSA. The whole variable domain, filled in from reference TRBV7-2 and TRBJ2-7, reads GAGVSQSPSNKVTEKGKDVELRCDPISGHTALYWYRQSLGQGLEFLIYFQGNSAPDKSGLPSDRFSAERTGGSVSTLTIQRTQQEDSAVYLCASRRTGVASYEQYFGPGTRLTVT.

This clone showed up just once. This sequence joins TRBV18 and TRBJ2-7, with 10 positions matching TRBD1. Trimming cost V 0 bases and J 6 bases; bases outside gene matches: 5. The V gene's germline CDR1 is KGHSH and CDR2 LQKENI. This CDR3 contains 15 residues. This CDR3 reads CASSPPSRDRGEQYF. DNA of the CDR3: TGTGCCAGCTCACCACCGAGTCGGGACAGGGGCGAGCAGTACTTC.

The chain has TRBV30 and TRBJ1-5; D is ambiguous. CDR1 is GTSNPN, CDR2 SVGIG, per germline (reference sequence). Trimming pared 1 base from V and 0 bases from J, leaving 10 bases between. The CDR3 totals 15 residues. CDR3 sequence reads: CAWSGGVVSNQPQHF. For the CDR3, the DNA is TGTGCCTGGAGTGGCGGGGTAGTTAGCAATCAGCCCCAGCATTTT.

The rearrangement uses TRBV4-1 and TRBJ2-3, with 7 bases fitting TRBD1. The CDR3 has 14 amino acids. CDR1 MGHRA and CDR2 YSYEKL come from the germline V gene. CDR3 in amino acids: CATAEGAGTDTQYF. For the CDR3, the DNA is TGCGCTACTGCCGAGGGGGCAGGCACAGATACGCAGTATTTT.

V usage is TRBV28 and J usage is TRBJ1-1, with 8 positions matching TRBD1. V lost 2 bases, J lost 0 bases, and 8 bases stayed unmatched. This CDR3 is built from 17 residues. CDR1 MDHEN and CDR2 SYDVKM come from the germline V gene. The DNA of the CDR3 is TGTGCCAGCAGTTTAATAACAGGGGGTTCAATGAACACTGAAGCTTTCTTT. Protein sequence: CASSLITGGSMNTEAFF.

The rearrangement uses TRBV4-2 and TRBJ2-7; TRBD2 aligns across 8 bases. The CDR3 runs to 15 residues. Germline V gene lookup returns CDR1 LGHNA and CDR2 YNFKEQ. V gave up 1 base and J gave up 1 base; unmatched junction bases: 3. This chain's CDR3 is CASSQGQRESYEQYF. The CDR3, as DNA: TGTGCCAGCAGCCAAGGGCAGCGGGAGTCCTACGAGCAGTACTTC.

The chain couples TRBV10-3 to TRBJ1-2, with D possibly matching TRBD1 (5 bases). Per the germline V gene, CDR1 is ENHRY and CDR2 is SYGVKD. The CDR3 runs to 14 residues. V was cut by 0 bases and J by 7 bases, with 12 bases left in between. The CDR3 sequence: CAISESFAQGGYTF. The CDR3 DNA reads as TGTGCCATCAGTGAGTCTTTTGCTCAGGGTGGCTACACCTTC.

V and J are TRBV6-6 and TRBJ1-1; 7 bases match TRBD1. The germline CDR1 and CDR2 sequences are MNHNY and SVGAGI (reference sequence). The junction had 4 bases not matched to a gene; V was cut back by 2 bases and J by 7 bases. This CDR3 region has 13 residues. Written as DNA, the CDR3 is TGTGCCAGCAGTTACGACAGGGTCTATGAAGCTTTCTTT. It yields the protein CASSYDRVYEAFF.

The genes are TRBV11-2 and TRBJ2-1; 9 bases are shared with TRBD2. The CDR3 spans 17 residues. From germline, CDR1 is SGHAT and CDR2 FQNNGV. Trimming took 0 bases from V and 8 from J; bases not matched to a gene: 11. The CDR3 loop reads CASSLESTGLAGDEQFF. The CDR3 coding sequence is TGTGCCAGCAGCTTAGAGTCTACGGGACTAGCTGGCGATGAGCAGTTCTTC.

V usage is TRBV6-1 and J usage is TRBJ2-3; TRBD2 is a possible D gene (6 bases). The V end was cut by 2 bases, the J end by 1 base, with 10 bases between. The CDR3 has 15 residues. Per germline, CDR1 MNHNS and CDR2 SASEGT. CDR3 protein: CASSERKRGTDTQYF. CDR3 coding DNA: TGTGCCAGCAGTGAAAGGAAGCGGGGCACAGATACGCAGTATTTT.

This chain links TRBV18 with TRBJ1-3, with D perhaps matching TRBD1 (6 bases). The CDR3 is 15 amino acids. The V end was cut by 3 bases, the J end by 0 bases, with 9 bases between. Germline V lookup: CDR1 KGHSH, CDR2 LQKENI. Here the CDR3 reads CASSPGAFSGNTIYF. The CDR3 DNA reads TGTGCCAGCTCACCGGGGGCCTTCTCTGGAAACACCATATATTTT.

The V call is TRBV12-3 or TRBV12-4, the J call TRBJ1-2, with D maybe TRBD1 (6 bases). V lost 1 base, J lost 7 bases, and 7 bases lay in between. This CDR3 comprises 12 residues. Here the CDR3 DNA reads TGTGCCAGCAGTTTAGGAGGGGGTGGCTACACCTTC. This translates into CASSLGGGGYTF.

A few counts support this clone. This chain uses TRBV5-1 with TRBJ2-7, with TRBD2 identical over 8 bases. CDR1 is SGHRS and CDR2 is YFSETQ in the germline V gene. This CDR3 is 14 amino acids long. Unmatched junction bases numbered 6, after V lost 3 bases and J lost 4 bases. The DNA for the CDR3 is TGCGCCAGCAGCTCCACTACTAGCGGTTACGAGCAGTACTTC. Its protein is CASSSTTSGYEQYF.

J is TRBJ2-4 and V is TRBV2, with D uncertain. The CDR3 loop spans 12 amino acids. Per the germline V gene, CDR1 is SNHLY and CDR2 is FYNNEI. V was cut by 1 base and J by 8 bases, with 6 bases left in between. In DNA, the CDR3 is TGTGCCAGCAGTGAAGAACAAGACATTCAGTACTTC. This gives the protein CASSEEQDIQYF.

The chain joins TRBV4-1 to TRBJ2-3; TRBD2 matches 7 bases. The V gene end was trimmed by 0 bases and the J gene end by 2 bases; junction bases not matched to a gene: 14. This CDR3 region has 19 residues. Germline-derived CDR1 and CDR2 are MGHRA and YSYEKL. DNA of the CDR3: TGCGCCAGCAGCCAAGATTTTCGCGGGAGAGCCTCCTTCACAGATACGCAGTATTTT. Translating gives CASSQDFRGRASFTDTQYF.

This rearrangement joins TRBV7-2 to TRBJ1-2; D unclear. The CDR3 contains 15 residues. The V gene lost 4 bases and the J gene lost 6 bases, with 18 bases spanning the gap. Per the germline V gene, CDR1 is SGHTA and CDR2 is FQGNSA. CDR3 DNA: TGTGCCAGCAGCTCATCGGTCCATCTGGGCGATGGCTACACCTTC. This codes for CASSSSVHLGDGYTF.

The CDR3 sequence: CASSLPGGGNEQFF. In DNA, the CDR3 is TGTGCCAGCAGTTTACCGGGAGGAGGCAATGAGCAGTTCTTC. This chain links TRBV27 with TRBJ2-1, with 7 bases lining up with TRBD2. The V gene end was trimmed by 2 bases and the J gene end by 6 bases; junction bases not matched to a gene: 4. This CDR3 contains 14 residues. The germline gives CDR1 MNHEY, CDR2 SMNVEV (reference sequence).

This chain uses TRBV28 with TRBJ1-2; D gene uncertain. This CDR3 is 13 amino acids long. Trimming cost V 1 base and J 7 bases, with 10 bases left between them. Germline CDR1 MDHEN, CDR2 SYDVKM. This chain's CDR3 is CASSLSVGSGYTF. The CDR3 DNA sequence: TGTGCCAGCAGTTTATCCGTTGGCAGTGGCTACACCTTC.

The chain has TRBV7-9 and TRBJ2-1; 7 positions agree with TRBD2. Germline CDR1 SEHNR, CDR2 FQNEAQ (reference sequence). The CDR3 extends over 12 amino acids. The ends lost 4 bases at V and 9 bases at J; junction bases unmatched: 3. The DNA of the CDR3 is TGTGCCAGCAGCTCCCCGGGGGGTGAGCAGTTCTTC. Its protein is CASSSPGGEQFF.

The gene calls are TRBV29-1 and TRBJ2-7; D may be TRBD2 (6 bases). V lost 6 bases, J lost 6 bases, and 21 bases lay in between. Germline CDR1 reads SQVTM; CDR2 reads ANQGSEA. The CDR3 extends over 14 amino acids. CDR3 DNA: TGCAGCGTGGGGACCCGACTAGGGCCCGGCGAGCAGTACTTC. Encoded protein: CSVGTRLGPGEQYF.

The V and J genes are TRBV5-1 and TRBJ1-2; TRBD1 agrees at 9 bases. V trimming: 5 bases; J trimming: 2 bases; junction bases outside the gene matches: 4. Germline V gene sequence: CDR1 SGHRS, CDR2 YFSETQ. This CDR3 comprises 14 residues. The DNA for the CDR3 is TGCGCCAGCAGTCCGGGACAGGGAAACTATGGCTACACCTTC. This gives the protein CASSPGQGNYGYTF.

This chain connects TRBV15 to TRBJ2-7, with 7 positions matching TRBD2. The V and J ends lost 0 bases and 3 bases, in that order; junction bases with no gene match: 5. CDR1 and CDR2 from the germline V gene are LNHNV and YYDKDF (reference sequence). This CDR3 has 15 amino acids. The CDR3 DNA reads TGTGCCACCAGCAGAGATTGGGGAGGGGACTACGAGCAGTACTTC. Translation gives CATSRDWGGDYEQYF.

V usage is TRBV5-4 and J usage is TRBJ2-1; 7 bases match TRBD2. Germline V gene sequence: CDR1 SGHNT, CDR2 YYREEE (reference sequence). Losses at the gene ends were 0 bases for V and 2 bases for J; bases not matched to a gene: 2. The CDR3 has 15 amino acids. The CDR3 nucleotides read TGTGCCAGCAGCTTGGGGCTAGCGGCCTACAATGAGCAGTTCTTC. Its translation: CASSLGLAAYNEQFF.

V is TRBV3-1 (or the pseudogene TRBV3-2) and J is TRBJ2-5; the match to TRBD1 covers 9 bases. J gave up 3 bases and V 0 bases, and 8 bases lay outside the gene matches. CDR3 length equals 17 residues. CDR1 is LGHDT, CDR2 YNNKEL, per germline (reference sequence). CDR3 bases: TGTGCCAGCAGCCAAGACCCCGGGACAGGGTTCGAAGAGACCCAGTACTTC. Its protein is CASSQDPGTGFEETQYF.

The chain has TRBV6-5 and TRBJ2-7; perhaps TRBD1 as D (5 bases). Germline V gives CDR1 MNHEY, CDR2 SVGAGI. Trimming took off 6 bases at V and 3 bases at J, with 15 bases between the two ends. This CDR3 is built from 14 residues. Written as DNA, the CDR3 is TGTGCCAGCAGACCCTCCCAGGGTTTCTACGAGCAGTACTTC. It yields the protein CASRPSQGFYEQYF.

The CDR3 DNA reads TGTGCCAGCAGTTTATTAGCAGGGGCGGACACTGAAGCTTTCTTT. Protein sequence: CASSLLAGADTEAFF. The V and J genes are TRBV28 and TRBJ1-1, with D perhaps TRBD1 (6 bases). Looked up from germline, CDR1 is MDHEN and CDR2 is SYDVKM. V was shortened by 1 base and J by 3 bases, with 12 bases between the two germline ends. The CDR3 totals 15 residues.